One and the same sample provided the 12 T cell receptor beta chains below, sequenced in a study of T cells in Graves' hyperthyroidism and ophthalmopathy. Amplification of TCR beta CDR3 regions used RNA as the template. First-round RT-PCR of the TCR CDR3 relied on the HTBI primer set. Via MiXCR, TCRdb re-called the multiplex PCR reads, giving one row per CDR3 protein. Found here are about 360,000 distinct CDR3 sequences, around 16% of them singletons; the top ten hold roughly 26%. The specimen was blood. These receptors were collected from a woman aged 18-30 years with Graves' hyperthyroidism that later progressed to Graves' ophthalmopathy.

The sample holds a few counts of this clonotype. The chain uses TRBV6-5 and TRBJ1-1; D ambiguous. This CDR3 is built from 15 residues. Trimming shortened V by 0 bases and J by 6 bases, and 14 bases separated the two germline ends. The germline V gene encodes CDR1 MNHEY and CDR2 SVGAGI. CDR3 in DNA: TGTGCCAGCAGTTACTCGAGAGGGCTCGGGGCTGAAGCTTTCTTT. It yields the protein CASSYSRGLGAEAFF.

The chain employs TRBV24-1 and TRBJ2-1; the match to TRBD2 covers 8 bases. From germline, CDR1 is KGHDR and CDR2 SFDVKD. V lost 2 bases to trimming and J lost 3 bases; unmatched junction nucleotides: 5. This CDR3 comprises 16 residues. This CDR3 is CATSDSTSDFYNEQFF. The CDR3 DNA reads as TGTGCCACCAGTGATTCGACTAGCGACTTCTACAATGAGCAGTTCTTC.

This chain uses TRBV19 with TRBJ1-2; D might be TRBD1 (6 bases). The CDR3 totals 12 residues. CDR1 and CDR2 from the germline V gene are LNHDA and SQIVND (reference sequence). The V end was cut by 5 bases, the J end by 11 bases, with 15 bases between. CDR3 loop: CASSAKQGEYTF. The CDR3 bases are TGTGCCAGTAGTGCGAAACAGGGCGAGTACACCTTC.

Ten or more counts support this clonotype. V usage is TRBV27 and J usage is TRBJ1-4, with D maybe TRBD1 (5 bases). CDR3 length: 14 amino acids. The germline gives CDR1 MNHEY, CDR2 SMNVEV (reference sequence). Trimming took off 3 bases at V and 8 bases at J, with 13 bases between the two ends. CDR3: CASSFSGTREKLFF. The DNA of the CDR3 is TGTGCCAGCAGTTTCTCGGGGACTCGGGAAAAACTGTTTTTT.

This clonotype was seen a single time. The chain joins TRBV2 to TRBJ1-5; D may be TRBD1 (5 bases). Trimming stripped 3 bases from V and 7 bases from J, with 13 bases between. The CDR3 has 14 residues. Germline CDR1 SNHLY, CDR2 FYNNEI. As DNA, the CDR3 is TGTGCCAGCAGTGATAGGGCAGGGCTACAGCCCCAGCATTTT. Protein: CASSDRAGLQPQHF.

This clonotype was counted at least ten times. The J gene is TRBJ2-7, the V gene TRBV7-8; D may be TRBD1 (5 bases). The germline V gene has CDR1 SGHVS and CDR2 FQNEAQ. The V and J ends lost 1 base and 2 bases respectively, with 15 bases between them. The CDR3 covers 16 residues. CDR3 DNA: TGTGCCAGCAGCTTAGGTTCCAGGCTAGGGGCCTACGAGCAGTACTTC. Its translation: CASSLGSRLGAYEQYF.

This clonotype was counted ten times or more. The V and J genes are TRBV20-1 and TRBJ2-7; 9 bases match TRBD1. The germline V gene has CDR1 DFQATT and CDR2 SNEGSKA (reference sequence). This CDR3 is built from 12 residues. The CDR3 coding sequence is TGCAGGGTCACAGGGGGCGAGTACGAGCAGTACTTC. Translating gives CRVTGGEYEQYF.

The V gene is TRBV7-2, the J gene TRBJ1-6; possible D gene TRBD1, 5 bases. The germline gives CDR1 SGHTA, CDR2 FQGNSA. V was trimmed by 0 bases and J by 6 bases, leaving 9 bases between them. This CDR3 has 15 residues. CDR3: CASSLAGESNSPLHF. The DNA of the CDR3 is TGTGCCAGCAGCTTAGCGGGGGAGAGTAATTCACCCCTCCACTTT.

There are many counts of this clonotype. This chain joins TRBV20-1 and TRBJ1-1; D remains unclear. Germline assignment: CDR1 DFQATT and CDR2 SNEGSKA (reference sequence). This CDR3 region has 12 residues. Trimming left V 2 bases short and J 0 bases short, with 4 bases between. The CDR3: CSARQLNTEAFF. In DNA, the CDR3 is TGCAGTGCTAGACAGCTGAACACTGAAGCTTTCTTT.

This clonotype was counted many times. CDR3 sequence: CASSSPDGNTEAFF. CDR3 sequence (DNA): TGTGCCAGCAGTTCCCCTGACGGGAACACTGAAGCTTTCTTT. The chain employs TRBV12-3 or TRBV12-4 and TRBJ1-1, with D unresolved. This CDR3 spans 14 amino acids. V lost 4 bases and J lost 1, with 10 bases in between.

This clonotype was found many times. Here the CDR3 DNA reads TGTGCCAGCAGTTTAGCGTTAAAAAGCACAGATACGCAGTATTTT. Its translation: CASSLALKSTDTQYF. The genes are TRBV12-3 or TRBV12-4 and TRBJ2-3; no firm D call. This CDR3 contains 15 residues. V lost 0 bases and J lost 0, with 7 bases in between.

This clonotype was recorded at least ten times. The chain combines TRBV7-8 with TRBJ2-7; 10 bases line up with TRBD1. There are 15 residues in the CDR3. The trim removed 4 bases at V and 3 bases at J, leaving 6 bases unmatched. From germline, CDR1 is SGHVS and CDR2 FQNEAQ. CDR3 in amino acids: CASSSGQGVFYEQYF. As DNA, the CDR3 is TGTGCCAGCAGCTCAGGACAGGGGGTCTTCTACGAGCAGTACTTC. Looking up the rest from reference TRBV7-8 and TRBJ2-7 gives the full variable domain: GAGVSQSPRYKVAKRGQDVALRCDPISGHVSLFWYQQALGQGPEFLTYFQNEAQLDKSGLPSDRFFAERPEGSVSTLKIQRTQQEDSAVYLCASSSGQGVFYEQYFGPGTRLTVT.